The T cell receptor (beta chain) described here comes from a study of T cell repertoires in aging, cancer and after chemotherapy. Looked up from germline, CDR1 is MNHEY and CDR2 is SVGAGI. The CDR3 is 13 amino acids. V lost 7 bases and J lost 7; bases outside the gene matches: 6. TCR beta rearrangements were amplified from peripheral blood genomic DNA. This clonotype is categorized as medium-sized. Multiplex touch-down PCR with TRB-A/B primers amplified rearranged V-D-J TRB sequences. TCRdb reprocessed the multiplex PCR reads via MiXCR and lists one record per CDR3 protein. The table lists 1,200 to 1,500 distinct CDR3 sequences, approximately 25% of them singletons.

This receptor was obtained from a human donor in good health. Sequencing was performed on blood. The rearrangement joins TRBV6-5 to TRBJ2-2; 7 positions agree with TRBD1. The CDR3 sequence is CASIRGRGGELFF. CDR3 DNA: TGTGCCAGCATTAGGGGGCGCGGCGGGGAGCTGTTTTTT.